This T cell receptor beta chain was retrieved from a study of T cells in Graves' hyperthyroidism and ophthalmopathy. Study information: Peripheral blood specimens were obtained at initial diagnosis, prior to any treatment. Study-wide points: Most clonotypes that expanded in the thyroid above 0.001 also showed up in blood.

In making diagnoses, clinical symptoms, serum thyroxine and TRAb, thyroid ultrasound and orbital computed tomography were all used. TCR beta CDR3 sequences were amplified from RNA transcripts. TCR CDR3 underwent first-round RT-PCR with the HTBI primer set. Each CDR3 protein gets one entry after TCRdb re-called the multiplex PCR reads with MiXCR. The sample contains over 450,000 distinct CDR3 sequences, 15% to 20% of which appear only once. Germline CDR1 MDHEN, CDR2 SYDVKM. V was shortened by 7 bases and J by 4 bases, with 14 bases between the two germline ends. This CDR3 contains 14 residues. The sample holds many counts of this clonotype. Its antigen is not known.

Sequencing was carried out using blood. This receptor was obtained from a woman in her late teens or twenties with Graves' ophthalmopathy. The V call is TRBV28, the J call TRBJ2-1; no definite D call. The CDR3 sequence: CASTARVGYNEQFF. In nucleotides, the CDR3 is TGTGCCAGCACCGCTCGGGTGGGTTACAATGAGCAGTTCTTC.